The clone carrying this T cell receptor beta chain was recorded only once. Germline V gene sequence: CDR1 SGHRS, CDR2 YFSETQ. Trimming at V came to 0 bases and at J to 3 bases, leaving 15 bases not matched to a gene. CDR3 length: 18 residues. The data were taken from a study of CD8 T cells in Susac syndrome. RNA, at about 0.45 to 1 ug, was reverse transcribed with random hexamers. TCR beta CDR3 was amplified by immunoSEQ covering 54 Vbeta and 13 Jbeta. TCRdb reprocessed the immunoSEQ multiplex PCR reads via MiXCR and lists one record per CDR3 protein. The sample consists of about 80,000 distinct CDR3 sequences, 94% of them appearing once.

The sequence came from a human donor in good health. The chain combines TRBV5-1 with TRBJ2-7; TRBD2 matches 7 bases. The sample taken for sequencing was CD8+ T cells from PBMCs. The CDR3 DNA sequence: TGCGCCAGCAGCTTGGTGGCCAACCGGGACTACACCTACTACGAGCAGTACGTC. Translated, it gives CASSLVANRDYTYYEQYV.